Included here is one T cell receptor beta chain sequence, with context. No cognate antigen has been identified for it. The junction and the germline gene differ at one end; a read error may be behind it. This specimen includes other DNA sequences encoding the same CDR3. This sample stems from a study of shared clonotypes between healthy human individuals (dated by TCRdb to 2018 to 2020). Background on the whole study: A couple of women and a few men aged 18 to 49 years were included in the cohort. To increase sequencing depth and limit assay-specific biases, different laboratories used diverse techniques to prepare libraries and sequence TCR repertoires. To estimate repertoire size and how much clonotype sharing occurs between individuals, the study deeply sequenced the blood TCR repertoires of roughly 5 healthy adults. For each donor, three plates each were used for CD4 naive and CD4 memory, two plates were used for CD8 naive, and one plate was used for CD8 memory. Each donor's leukapheresis produced roughly between roughly 0.85 and 9 billion PBMCs. General conclusions and limits of the study: When four donors were compared, the shared fraction of clonotypes was about 5.5% for naive CD4, 3.5% to 4% for naive CD8, about 2.4% for memory CD4, and less than 0.5% for memory CD8. Compared with non-shared clonotypes, clonotypes shared by all four sorted-subset donors had higher generation probabilities. Naive subsets generally had larger estimated clonotype richness than memory subsets. Sampling was restricted to blood, and TCR repertoires in tissues likely differ from the TCR repertoires found in blood. Even with the large sequencing depth, rarefaction of the sorted-subset datasets indicated that sequencing was incomplete. Because the study included a small number of donors, the genetic and exposure-history diversity represented was limited. Based on pairwise subsampling, the degree of clonotype sharing among donors was expected to be affected by sequencing depth.

The cysteine opens and the phenylalanine closes a CDR3 of 14 amino acids. Only the CDR3 DNA stays, 42 bases, in frame from base 1. The CDR1 and CDR2 encoded by the germline V gene (reference sequence) are PRHDT and FYEKMQ. CD8 naive samples consisted of CD45RO-negative cells that were positively selected for CCR7, yielding a CD45RA+CCR7+ population without TemRA cells. The donors were healthy, HIV-negative adults who had no recently reported acute infections or vaccinations. Every donor was a Caucasian adult living in Nashville, Tennessee, USA. After blood collection by leukapheresis, PBMCs were isolated using Ficoll-Histopaque density gradient centrifugation and then cryopreserved in the vapor phase of liquid nitrogen. Purity and quantity of every magnetically sorted T cell population were checked by analytical flow cytometry. Each sorted fraction had its genomic DNA isolated and then quantified by UV absorbance on a Nanodrop 2000c.

TCR CDR3 regions were amplified from genomic DNA by multiplex PCR using the deep immunoSEQ assay. For each cell subset, the extracted genomic DNA was distributed evenly across all wells of several immunoSEQ 96-well plates, and each plate served as one replicate. Each replicate PCR for sorted subsets received roughly 200 ng genomic DNA, equal to about 30,000 T cell genomes. Purified libraries were measured with a Qubit 3.0 fluorometer, size-checked on a Bioanalyzer 2100, and measured again with the KAPA Library Quantification kit. Each immunoSEQ 96-well plate was sequenced on its own single-read 150-cycle Illumina NextSeq 550 flow cell. The study's processing was this. Because the immunoSEQ output included only junctional sequences and no quality scores, the filtering could not be the same as the filtering used for full-length reads. Sequences were annotated with PyIR, a Python wrapper for IgBLAST v1.9, using IMGT germline references to assign V/J genes and CDR3. Reads were filtered out if the reads had weak V/J assignments (E-value above 1e-6), no CDR3, stop codons, out-of-frame junctions, or ambiguous translated residues. V3J clonotypes were defined as sequences sharing the same inferred V gene, J gene, and CDR3 amino acid sequence. Percentage overlap between repertoires was computed as shared unique clonotypes divided by the size of the smaller repertoire. Repertoire richness was assessed with RTK rarefaction, the Chao1 estimator, and Recon v2.1 estimates of unobserved clonotypes. For all TCRbeta clonotypes obtained by the gDNA method from several donors, generation probabilities were computed with OLGA. TCRdb took over this immuneACCESS table, retaining in-frame rearrangements with V and J assigned. Such tables are incomplete; in checked studies, under half of the missing clones stem from an unresolved V gene, and the remainder is unexplained. That table gives V, J and clone size, and the DNA gave D and trimming. The sample table holds millions of clones, of which about 94% were seen once. The ten largest clonotypes hold 1.1% of the sample.

This clonotype was obtained from a man aged 18 to 29 in good health. The sequence is built from TRBV13 and TRBJ2-7; the D gene could be either TRBD1 or TRBD2, each agreeing at 5 bases. The sequenced sample consisted of naive CD8+ T cells sorted from blood. Sample cell subset or site, as interpreted from the label and publication: CD45RA+CCR7+. This receptor carries the CDR3 CASSLGRGGYEQYF. The nucleotide sequence reads TGTGCCAGCAGTTTAGGACGGGGCGGGTACGAGCAGTACTTC.